Following are 10 T cell receptor beta chains from one sample sequenced in a study of blood T cell repertoires in COVID-19. Some clones are missing from TCRdb's copy, which holds only in-frame ones; the method was immunoSEQ multiplex PCR. The table has tens of thousands of clones, under 90% seen once. The material sequenced was peripheral blood. These receptors were obtained from a woman in her seventies with acute or convalescent COVID-19.

V usage is TRBV3-1 (or the pseudogene TRBV3-2) and J usage is TRBJ2-1; D gene unclear. Germline CDR1 reads LGHDT; CDR2 reads YNNKEL (reference sequence). The CDR3 totals 15 residues. V was trimmed by 0 bases and J by 2 bases, leaving 8 bases between them. The chain's CDR3 is CASSQDSLAYNEQFF. The CDR3 DNA sequence: TGTGCCAGCAGCCAAGATAGCCTCGCCTACAATGAGCAGTTCTTC.

This chain connects TRBV10-2 to TRBJ2-3, with 8 positions matching TRBD1. Germline loops: CDR1 WSHSY, CDR2 SAAADI. The ends lost 3 bases at V and 6 bases at J; junction bases unmatched: 5. The CDR3 runs to 14 residues. CDR3 protein: CASSEQGGGDTQYF. Written as DNA, the CDR3 is TGCGCCAGCAGTGAACAGGGGGGTGGTGATACGCAGTATTTT.

For the CDR3, the DNA is TGCAGCGTGGACAGGGGTAACTATGGCTACACCTTC. Protein: CSVDRGNYGYTF. The genes are TRBV29-1 and TRBJ1-2, with 9 bases aligning to TRBD1. The CDR3 is 12 amino acids. Germline V gene sequence: CDR1 SQVTM, CDR2 ANQGSEA. Trimming cost V 6 bases and J 1 base; bases outside gene matches: 0.

The chain combines TRBV29-1 with TRBJ1-2, with D tentatively TRBD1 (5 bases). Germline lookup yields CDR1 SQVTM and CDR2 ANQGSEA. This CDR3 comprises 12 residues. V lost 4 bases, J lost 2 bases, and 8 bases lay in between. CDR3 sequence: CSVVTGNYGYTF. In nucleotides, the CDR3 is TGCAGCGTTGTAACAGGCAACTATGGCTACACCTTC.

The chain links TRBV28 to TRBJ1-1; TRBD1 matches 7 bases. Germline CDR1 is MDHEN and CDR2 is SYDVKM. Trimming cost V 4 bases and J 4 bases; bases outside gene matches: 12. The CDR3 sequence is 16 residues long. The DNA of the CDR3 is TGTGCCAGCAGTTCCGGGACAAGGGGGCTTGGCACTGAAGCTTTCTTT. This sequence encodes CASSSGTRGLGTEAFF.

V usage is TRBV6-5 and J usage is TRBJ2-5; the D gene is possibly TRBD2 (5 bases). CDR1 is MNHEY and CDR2 is SVGAGI in the germline V gene. This CDR3 is 13 amino acids long. The V and J ends lost 3 bases and 4 bases respectively, with 9 bases between them. CDR3 region: CASSYYRGETQYF. The CDR3 DNA follows: TGTGCCAGCAGTTATTATCGGGGAGAGACCCAGTACTTC.

The chain couples TRBV19 to TRBJ1-2, with D tentatively TRBD1 (6 bases). Trimming removed 3 bases from V and 2 bases from J, with 13 bases in between. From germline, CDR1 is LNHDA and CDR2 SQIVND (reference sequence). The CDR3 covers 15 residues. CDR3 sequence: CASSIRTEANYGYTF. CDR3 nucleotide sequence: TGTGCCAGTAGTATCCGGACAGAAGCGAACTATGGCTACACCTTC.

This clone came up once. V usage is TRBV6-6 and J usage is TRBJ1-1; D ambiguous. The CDR3 extends over 14 amino acids. Germline V gives CDR1 MNHNY, CDR2 SVGAGI (reference sequence). V lost 7 bases to trimming and J lost 4 bases, with 16 bases between them. The CDR3 DNA is TGTGCCAGCACGCTAGACTCAAGGTTCACTGAAGCTTTCTTT. The encoded protein is CASTLDSRFTEAFF.

V usage is TRBV4-3 and J usage is TRBJ1-4; D remains ambiguous. Germline V gene sequence: CDR1 LGHNA, CDR2 YSLEER. With 2 bases removed from V and 5 bases from J, the gap between germline ends came to 12 bases. The CDR3 contains 15 residues. CDR3 nucleotides: TGCGCCAGCAGCCAATCGGTCCGGGGAAATGAAAAACTGTTTTTT. Translated: CASSQSVRGNEKLFF.

The chain carries TRBV7-2 and TRBJ1-3, with D hard to call. The V end lost 2 bases, the J end lost 0 bases, and 11 bases lay between the germline ends. Germline CDR1 SGHTA, CDR2 FQGNSA. The CDR3 loop spans 16 amino acids. CDR3 coding DNA: TGTGCCAGCAGCTTAATCGGAGCTAGCTCTGGAAACACCATATATTTT. Its translation: CASSLIGASSGNTIYF.